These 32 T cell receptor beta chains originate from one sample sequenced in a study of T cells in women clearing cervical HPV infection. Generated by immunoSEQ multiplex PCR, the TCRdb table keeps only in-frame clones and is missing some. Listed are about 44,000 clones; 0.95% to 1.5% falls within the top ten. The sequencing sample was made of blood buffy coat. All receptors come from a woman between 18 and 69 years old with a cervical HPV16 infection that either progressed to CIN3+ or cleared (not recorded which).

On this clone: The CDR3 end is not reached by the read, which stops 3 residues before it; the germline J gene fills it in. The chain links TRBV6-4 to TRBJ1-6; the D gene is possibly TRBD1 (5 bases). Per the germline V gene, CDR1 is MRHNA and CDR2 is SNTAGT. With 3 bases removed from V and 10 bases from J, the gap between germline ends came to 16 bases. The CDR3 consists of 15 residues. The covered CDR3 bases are TGTGCCAGCAGTGAGGGGACTTTAATCGGCTCACCC. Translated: CASSEGTLIGSP. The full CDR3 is CASSEGTLIGSPLHF.

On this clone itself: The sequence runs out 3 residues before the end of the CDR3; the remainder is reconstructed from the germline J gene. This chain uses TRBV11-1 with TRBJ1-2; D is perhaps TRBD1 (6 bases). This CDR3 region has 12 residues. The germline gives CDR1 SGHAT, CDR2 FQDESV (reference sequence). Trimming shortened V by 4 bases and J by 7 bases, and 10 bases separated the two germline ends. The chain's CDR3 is CASSSGQSGYTF. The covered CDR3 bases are TGTGCCAGCAGCTCCGGACAGTCTGGC.

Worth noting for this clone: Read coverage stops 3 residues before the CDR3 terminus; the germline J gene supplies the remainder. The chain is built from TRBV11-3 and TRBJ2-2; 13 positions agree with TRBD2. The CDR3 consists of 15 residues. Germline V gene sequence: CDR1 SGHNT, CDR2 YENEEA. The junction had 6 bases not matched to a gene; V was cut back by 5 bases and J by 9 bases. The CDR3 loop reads CASSVTSGGDRELFF. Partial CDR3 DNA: TGTGCCAGCAGCGTCACTAGCGGGGGGGACAGGGAG.

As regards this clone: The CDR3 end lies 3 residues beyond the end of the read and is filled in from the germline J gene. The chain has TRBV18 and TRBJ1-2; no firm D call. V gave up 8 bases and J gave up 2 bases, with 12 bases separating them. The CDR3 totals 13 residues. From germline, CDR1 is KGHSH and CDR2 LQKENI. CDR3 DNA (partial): TGTGCCAGCACGCCGACGGGGAACTATGGC. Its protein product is CASTPTGNYG. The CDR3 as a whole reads CASTPTGNYGYTF.

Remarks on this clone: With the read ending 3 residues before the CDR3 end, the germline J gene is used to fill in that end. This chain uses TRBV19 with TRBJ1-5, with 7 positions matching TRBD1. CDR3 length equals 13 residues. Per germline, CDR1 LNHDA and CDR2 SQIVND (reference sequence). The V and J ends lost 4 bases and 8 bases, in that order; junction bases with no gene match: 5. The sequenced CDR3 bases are TGTGCCAGTAGTACAACAGGGGCCGAGCCC. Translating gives CASSTTGAEP. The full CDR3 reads CASSTTGAEPQHF.

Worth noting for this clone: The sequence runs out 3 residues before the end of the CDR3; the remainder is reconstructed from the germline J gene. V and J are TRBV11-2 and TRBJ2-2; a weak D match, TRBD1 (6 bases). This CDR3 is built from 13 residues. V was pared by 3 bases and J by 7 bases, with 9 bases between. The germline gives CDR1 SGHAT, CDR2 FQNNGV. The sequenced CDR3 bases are TGTGCCAGCAGCTTGAGGGGGAACGGGGAG. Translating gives CASSLRGNGE. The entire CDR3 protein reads CASSLRGNGELFF.

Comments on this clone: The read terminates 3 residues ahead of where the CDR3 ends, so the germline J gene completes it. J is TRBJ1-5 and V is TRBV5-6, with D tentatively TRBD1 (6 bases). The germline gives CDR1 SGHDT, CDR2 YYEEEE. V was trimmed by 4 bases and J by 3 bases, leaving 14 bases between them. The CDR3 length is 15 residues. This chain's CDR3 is CASSKLTGNNQPQHF. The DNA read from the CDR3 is TGTGCCAGCAGCAAGCTGACAGGAAACAATCAGCCC.

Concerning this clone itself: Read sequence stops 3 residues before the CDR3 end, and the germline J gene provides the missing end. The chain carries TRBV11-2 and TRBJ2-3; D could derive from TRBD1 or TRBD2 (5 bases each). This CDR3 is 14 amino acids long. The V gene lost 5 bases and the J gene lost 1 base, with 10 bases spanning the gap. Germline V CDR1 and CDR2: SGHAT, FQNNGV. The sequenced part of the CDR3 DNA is TGTGCCAGCAGCCGAGGGGTAGGCACAGATACG. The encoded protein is CASSRGVGTDT. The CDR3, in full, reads CASSRGVGTDTQYF. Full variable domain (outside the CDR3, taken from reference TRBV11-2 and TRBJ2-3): EAGVAQSPRYKIIEKRQSVAFWCNPISGHATLYWYQQILGQGPKLLIQFQNNGVVDDSQLPKDRFSAERLKGVDSTLKIQPAKLEDSAVYLCASSRGVGTDTQYFGPGTRLTVL.

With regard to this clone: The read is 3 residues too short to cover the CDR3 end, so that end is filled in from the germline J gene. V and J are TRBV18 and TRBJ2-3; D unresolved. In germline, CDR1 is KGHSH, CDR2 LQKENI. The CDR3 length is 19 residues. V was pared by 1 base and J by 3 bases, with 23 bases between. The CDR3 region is CASSPLRLGPFLRTDTQYF. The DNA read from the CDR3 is TGTGCCAGCTCACCACTACGCCTAGGTCCTTTTCTTCGGACAGATACG.

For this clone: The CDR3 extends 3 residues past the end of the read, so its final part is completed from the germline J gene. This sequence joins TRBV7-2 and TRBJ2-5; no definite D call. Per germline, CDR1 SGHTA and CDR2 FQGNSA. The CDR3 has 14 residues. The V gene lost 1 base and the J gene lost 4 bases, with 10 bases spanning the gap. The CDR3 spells CASSLVLAAETQYF. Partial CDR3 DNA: TGTGCCAGCAGCTTAGTGCTTGCGGCAGAGACC.

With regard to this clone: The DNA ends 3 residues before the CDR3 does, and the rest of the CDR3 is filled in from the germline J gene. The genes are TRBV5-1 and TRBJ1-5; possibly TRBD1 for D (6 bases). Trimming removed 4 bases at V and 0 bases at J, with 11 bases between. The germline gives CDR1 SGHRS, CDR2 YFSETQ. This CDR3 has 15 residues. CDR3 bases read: TGCGCCAGCAGCGCCGGGACAAATAGCAATCAGCCC. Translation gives CASSAGTNSNQP. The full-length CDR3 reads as CASSAGTNSNQPQHF.

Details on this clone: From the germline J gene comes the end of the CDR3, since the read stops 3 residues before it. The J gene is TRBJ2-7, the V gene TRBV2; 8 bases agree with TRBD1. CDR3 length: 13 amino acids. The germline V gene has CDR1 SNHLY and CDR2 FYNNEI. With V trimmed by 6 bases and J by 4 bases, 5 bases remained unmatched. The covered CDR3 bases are TGTGCCAGCAGCCGGGACAGGCAATACGAG. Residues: CASSRDRQYE. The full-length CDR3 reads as CASSRDRQYEQYF.

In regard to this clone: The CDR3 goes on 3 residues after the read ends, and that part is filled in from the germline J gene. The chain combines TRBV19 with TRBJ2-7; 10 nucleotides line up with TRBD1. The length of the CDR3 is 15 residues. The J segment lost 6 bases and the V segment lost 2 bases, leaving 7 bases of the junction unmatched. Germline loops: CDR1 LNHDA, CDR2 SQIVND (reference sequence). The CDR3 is CASSIIRDRGREQYF. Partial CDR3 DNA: TGTGCCAGTAGTATAATTCGGGACAGGGGACGCGAG.

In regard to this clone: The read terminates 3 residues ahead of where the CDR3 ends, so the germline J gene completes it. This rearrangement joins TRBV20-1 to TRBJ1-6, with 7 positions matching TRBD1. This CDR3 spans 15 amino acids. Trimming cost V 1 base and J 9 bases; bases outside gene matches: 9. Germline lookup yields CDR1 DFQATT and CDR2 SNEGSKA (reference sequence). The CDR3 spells CSARVRQGGSSPLHF. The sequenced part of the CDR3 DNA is TGCAGTGCTAGAGTGAGACAGGGAGGTAGTTCACCC.

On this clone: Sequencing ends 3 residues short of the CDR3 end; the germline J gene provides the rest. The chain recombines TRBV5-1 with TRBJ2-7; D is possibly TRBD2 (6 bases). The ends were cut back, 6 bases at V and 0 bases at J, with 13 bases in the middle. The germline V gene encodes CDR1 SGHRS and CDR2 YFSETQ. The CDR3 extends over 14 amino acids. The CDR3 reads CASKGRDSSYEQYF. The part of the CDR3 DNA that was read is TGCGCCAGCAAAGGTCGGGACTCCTCCTACGAG. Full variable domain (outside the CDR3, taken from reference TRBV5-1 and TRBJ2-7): KAGVTQTPRYLIKTRGQQVTLSCSPISGHRSVSWYQQTPGQGLQFLFEYFSETQRNKGNFPGRFSGRQFSNSRSEMNVSTLELGDSALYLCASKGRDSSYEQYFGPGTRLTVT.

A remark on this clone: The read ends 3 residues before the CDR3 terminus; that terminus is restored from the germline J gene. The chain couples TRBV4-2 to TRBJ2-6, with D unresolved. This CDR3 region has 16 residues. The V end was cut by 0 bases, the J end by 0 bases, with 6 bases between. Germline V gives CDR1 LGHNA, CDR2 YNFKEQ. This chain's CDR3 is CASSQDILSGANVLTF. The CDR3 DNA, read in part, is TGTGCCAGCAGCCAAGATATTCTCTCTGGGGCCAACGTC.

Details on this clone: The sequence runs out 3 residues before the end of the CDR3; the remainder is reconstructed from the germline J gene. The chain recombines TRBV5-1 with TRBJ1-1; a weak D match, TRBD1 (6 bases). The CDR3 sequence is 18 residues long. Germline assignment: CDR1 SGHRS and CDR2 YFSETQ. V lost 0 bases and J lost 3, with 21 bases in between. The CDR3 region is CASSLGPGQPLRYTEAFF. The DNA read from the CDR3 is TGCGCCAGCAGCTTGGGGCCCGGACAGCCTCTTCGCTACACTGAA.

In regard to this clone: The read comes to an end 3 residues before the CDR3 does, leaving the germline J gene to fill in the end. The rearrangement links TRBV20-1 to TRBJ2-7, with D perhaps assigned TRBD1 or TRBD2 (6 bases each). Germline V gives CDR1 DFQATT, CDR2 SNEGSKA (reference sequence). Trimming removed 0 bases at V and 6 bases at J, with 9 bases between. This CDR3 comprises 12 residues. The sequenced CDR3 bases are TGCAGTGCTAGAGAACAGGGAGGCGAG. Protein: CSAREQGGE. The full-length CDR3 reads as CSAREQGGEQYF.

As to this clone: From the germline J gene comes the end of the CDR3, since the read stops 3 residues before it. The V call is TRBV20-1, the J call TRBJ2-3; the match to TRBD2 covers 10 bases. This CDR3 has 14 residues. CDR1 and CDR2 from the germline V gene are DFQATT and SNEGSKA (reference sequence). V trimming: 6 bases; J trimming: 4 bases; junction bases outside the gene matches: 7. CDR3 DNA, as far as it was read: TGCAGTGCCAACGGACTAGCGGCGGCAGATACG. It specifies CSANGLAAADT. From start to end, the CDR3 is CSANGLAAADTQYF.

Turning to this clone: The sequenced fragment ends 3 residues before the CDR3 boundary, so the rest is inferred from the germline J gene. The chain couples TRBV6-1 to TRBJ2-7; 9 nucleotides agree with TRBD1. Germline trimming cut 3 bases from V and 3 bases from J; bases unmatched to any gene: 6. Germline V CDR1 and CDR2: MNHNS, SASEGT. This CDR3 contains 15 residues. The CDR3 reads CASSDPGQGGYEQYF. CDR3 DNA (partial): TGTGCCAGCAGTGATCCGGGACAGGGCGGCTACGAG.

The sequenced CDR3 bases are TGCAGTGCTAGAGATAGCTCACCCATCGTGGGCGGGAGGTGGTACGAG. It codes for CSARDSSPIVGGRWYE. The complete CDR3 protein is CSARDSSPIVGGRWYEQYF. This chain joins TRBV20-1 and TRBJ2-7; 8 positions agree with TRBD2. Sequencing ends 3 residues short of the CDR3 end; the germline J gene provides the rest. Germline CDR1 reads DFQATT; CDR2 reads SNEGSKA (reference sequence). With V trimmed by 0 bases and J by 4 bases, 20 bases remained unmatched. The CDR3 sequence is 19 residues long.

The covered CDR3 bases are TGTGCCAGCAGCTCACAGGGAGACGGCTACGAG. The encoded protein is CASSSQGDGYE. The full CDR3 is CASSSQGDGYEQYF. This rearrangement joins TRBV5-4 to TRBJ2-7; tentative D call: TRBD1 (6 bases). Read sequence stops 3 residues before the CDR3 end, and the germline J gene provides the missing end. CDR1 and CDR2 from the germline V gene are SGHNT and YYREEE (reference sequence). This CDR3 contains 14 residues. V gave up 3 bases and J gave up 3 bases, with 13 bases separating them.

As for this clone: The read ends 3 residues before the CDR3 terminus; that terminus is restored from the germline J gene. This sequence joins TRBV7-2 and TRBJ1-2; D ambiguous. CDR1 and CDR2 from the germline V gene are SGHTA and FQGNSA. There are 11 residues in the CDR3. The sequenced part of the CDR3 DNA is TGTGCCAGCAGCTTAGGCGGTGAC. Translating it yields CASSLGGD. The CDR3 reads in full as CASSLGGDYTF.

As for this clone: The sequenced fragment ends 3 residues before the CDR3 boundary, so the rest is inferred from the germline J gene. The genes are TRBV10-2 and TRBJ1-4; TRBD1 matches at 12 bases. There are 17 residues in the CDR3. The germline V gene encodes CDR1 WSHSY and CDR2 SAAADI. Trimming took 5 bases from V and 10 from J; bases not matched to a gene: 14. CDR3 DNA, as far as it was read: TGCGCCAGCAGTTTCCCTCCGGGACAGGGGGCCCAAGGAAAA. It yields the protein CASSFPPGQGAQGK. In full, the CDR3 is CASSFPPGQGAQGKLFF.

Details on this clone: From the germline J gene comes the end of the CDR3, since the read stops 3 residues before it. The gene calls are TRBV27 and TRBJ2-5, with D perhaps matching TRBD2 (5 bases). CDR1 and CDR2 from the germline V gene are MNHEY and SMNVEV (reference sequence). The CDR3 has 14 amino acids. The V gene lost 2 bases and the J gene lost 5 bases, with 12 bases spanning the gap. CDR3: CASSLIGVGETQYF. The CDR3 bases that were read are TGTGCCAGCAGTTTAATCGGGGTCGGGGAGACC.

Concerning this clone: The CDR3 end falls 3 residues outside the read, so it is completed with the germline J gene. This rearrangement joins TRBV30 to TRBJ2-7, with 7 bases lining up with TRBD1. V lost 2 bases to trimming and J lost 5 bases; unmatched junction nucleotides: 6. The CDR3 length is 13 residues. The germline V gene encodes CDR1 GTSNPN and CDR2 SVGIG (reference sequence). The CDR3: CAWSLRGRNEQYF. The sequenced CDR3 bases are TGTGCCTGGAGTTTGAGGGGGCGGAACGAG.

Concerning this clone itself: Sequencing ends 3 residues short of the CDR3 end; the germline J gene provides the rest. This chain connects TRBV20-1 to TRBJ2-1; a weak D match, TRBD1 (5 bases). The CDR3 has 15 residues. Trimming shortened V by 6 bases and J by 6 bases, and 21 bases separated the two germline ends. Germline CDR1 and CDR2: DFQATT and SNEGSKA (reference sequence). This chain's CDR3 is CSALPGRLNLNEQFF. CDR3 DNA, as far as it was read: TGCAGTGCCCTCCCAGGGCGGCTTAACCTCAATGAG.

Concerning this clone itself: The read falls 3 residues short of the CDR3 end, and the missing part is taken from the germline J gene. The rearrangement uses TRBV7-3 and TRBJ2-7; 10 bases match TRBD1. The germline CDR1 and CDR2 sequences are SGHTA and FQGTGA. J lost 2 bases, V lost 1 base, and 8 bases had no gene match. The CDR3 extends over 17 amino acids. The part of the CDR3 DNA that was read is TGTGCCAGCAGCTTAATGGGCGGACAGGGGGTAACCTACGAG. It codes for CASSLMGGQGVTYE. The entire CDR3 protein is CASSLMGGQGVTYEQYF.

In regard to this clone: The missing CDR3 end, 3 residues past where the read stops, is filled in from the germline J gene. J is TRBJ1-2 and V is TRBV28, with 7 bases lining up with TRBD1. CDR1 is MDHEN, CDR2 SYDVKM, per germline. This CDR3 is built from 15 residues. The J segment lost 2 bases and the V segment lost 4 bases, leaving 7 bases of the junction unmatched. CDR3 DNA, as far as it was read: TGTGCCAGCAGTTCCCTGGCAGGGGGAAACTATGGC. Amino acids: CASSSLAGGNYG. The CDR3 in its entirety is CASSSLAGGNYGYTF.

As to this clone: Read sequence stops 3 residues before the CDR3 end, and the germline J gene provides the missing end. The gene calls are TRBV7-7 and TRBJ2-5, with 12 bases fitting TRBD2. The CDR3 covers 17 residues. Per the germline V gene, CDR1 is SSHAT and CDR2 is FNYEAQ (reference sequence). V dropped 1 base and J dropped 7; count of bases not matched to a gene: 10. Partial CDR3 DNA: TGTGCCAGCAGCTTAGGACTAGCGGGGGCGGGCCAGGGGACC. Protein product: CASSLGLAGAGQGT. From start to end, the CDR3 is CASSLGLAGAGQGTQYF.

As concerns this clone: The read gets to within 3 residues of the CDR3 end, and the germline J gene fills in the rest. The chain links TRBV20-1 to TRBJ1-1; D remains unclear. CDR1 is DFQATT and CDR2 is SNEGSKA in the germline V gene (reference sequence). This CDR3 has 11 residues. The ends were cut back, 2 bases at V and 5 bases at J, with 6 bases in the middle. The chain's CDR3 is CSARRTTEAFF. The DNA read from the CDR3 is TGCAGTGCTAGACGGACTACTGAA.

This CDR3 is CASSRRGVYYNEQFF. Incomplete CDR3 DNA: TGTGCCAGCAGCCGCCGGGGGGTCTACTACAATGAG. The chain has TRBV5-6 and TRBJ2-1; the match to TRBD2 covers 7 bases. The read ends 3 residues early relative to the CDR3; the germline J gene fills the gap. The CDR3 has 15 amino acids. V lost 4 bases to trimming and J lost 3 bases; unmatched junction nucleotides: 7. Germline V gene lookup returns CDR1 SGHDT and CDR2 YYEEEE.